Here is one T cell receptor beta chain with its context. The antigen is not known. Trimming removed 4 bases from V and 14 bases from J, with 18 bases in between. The CDR3 has 13 residues. The data were obtained in a study of blood T cells in healthy people across ages. Study-wide findings and caveats: PBMCs left unsorted prevented a conclusive naive versus antigen-experienced comparison.

Together with a sample-barcoded 5' primer, a J-beta primer mix was included in a second PCR lasting roughly 6 to 12 cycles. TCRdb reprocessed the 5' RACE reads via MiXCR and lists one record per CDR3 protein. The top ten hold approximately 21% of the sample, which has hundreds of thousands of distinct CDR3 sequences, about three fifths seen once. This TCR was recovered from a man aged 25-40 years in good health. J is TRBJ2-1 and V is TRBV12-3 or TRBV12-4; tentatively, D is TRBD1 (5 bases). Input material: blood. The CDR3 sequence is CASSSAQGRVEFF. The CDR3 nucleotides are TGTGCCAGCAGTTCTGCGCAGGGTAGGGTCGAGTTCTTC.